A single T cell receptor beta chain is shown here with its context. The target antigen is unknown. This entry comes from a study of OX40 agonist ivuxolimab in advanced cancers. Trimming removed 4 bases at V and 8 bases at J, with 15 bases between. Looked up from germline, CDR1 is MGHRA and CDR2 is YSYEKL. The CDR3 sequence is 14 residues long. Study-level points and caveats: CD4+ T cells averaged fewer expanded clones than CD8+ T cells.

This table comes from immunoSEQ multiplex PCR, and its TCRdb copy is limited to in-frame clones, with some not included. Among about 90,000 clones listed, around 90% were seen once. This TCR derives from an adult with an advanced solid tumor such as melanoma, head and neck, liver or kidney cancer. The sample here was CD4+ or CD8+ T cells sorted from blood, taken in a trial of the OX40 agonist ivuxolimab. This chain links TRBV4-1 with TRBJ1-3, with TRBD1 as a possible D gene (6 bases). The CDR3 loop is CASSPSGGADTIYF. For the CDR3, the DNA is TGCGCCAGCAGCCCCTCCGGGGGGGCGGACACCATATATTTT.